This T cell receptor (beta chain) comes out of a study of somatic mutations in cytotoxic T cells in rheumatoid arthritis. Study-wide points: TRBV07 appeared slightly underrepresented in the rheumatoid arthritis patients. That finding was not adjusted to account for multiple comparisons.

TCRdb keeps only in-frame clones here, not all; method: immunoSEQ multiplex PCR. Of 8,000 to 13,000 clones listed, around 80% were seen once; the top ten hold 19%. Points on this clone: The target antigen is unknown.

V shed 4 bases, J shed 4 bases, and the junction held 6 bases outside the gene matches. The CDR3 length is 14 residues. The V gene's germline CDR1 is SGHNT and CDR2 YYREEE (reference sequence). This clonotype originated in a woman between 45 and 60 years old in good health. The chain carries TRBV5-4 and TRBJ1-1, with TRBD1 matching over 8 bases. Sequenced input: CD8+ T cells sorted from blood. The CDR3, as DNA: TGTGCCAGCAGCCCGGACAGGGCGGGCACTGAAGCTTTCTTT. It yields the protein CASSPDRAGTEAFF.